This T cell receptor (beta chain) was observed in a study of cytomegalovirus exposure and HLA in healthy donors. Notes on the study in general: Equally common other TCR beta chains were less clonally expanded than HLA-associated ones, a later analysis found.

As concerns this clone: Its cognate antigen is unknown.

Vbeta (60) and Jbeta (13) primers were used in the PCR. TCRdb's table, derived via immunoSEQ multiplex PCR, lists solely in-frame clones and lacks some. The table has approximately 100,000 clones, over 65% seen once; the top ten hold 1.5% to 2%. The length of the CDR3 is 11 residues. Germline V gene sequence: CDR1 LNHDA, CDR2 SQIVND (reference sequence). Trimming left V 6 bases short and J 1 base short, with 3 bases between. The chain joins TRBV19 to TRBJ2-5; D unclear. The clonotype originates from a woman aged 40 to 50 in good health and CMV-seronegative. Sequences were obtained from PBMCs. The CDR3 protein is CASSLQETQYF. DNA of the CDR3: TGTGCCAGTAGCCTCCAAGAGACCCAGTACTTC.